These 27 T cell receptor beta chains share one sample of origin, sequenced in a study of T cells in Graves' hyperthyroidism and ophthalmopathy (dated by TCRdb to the late 2010s). The library was obtained by multiplex PCR. The run used an Illumina HiSeq 2000. The TCR beta CDR3 regions were amplified from RNA transcripts. The first round of RT-PCR for the TCR CDR3 was performed with the HTBI primer set and the Qiagen OneStep RT-PCR kit. The public reads were quality trimmed at Q25 with fastp and then assembled into clones with MiXCR by TCRdb, keeping productive beta chains. Each record represents a unique CDR3 protein, reported with the most common genes and DNA among its rows. This sample has a few hundred thousand distinct CDR3 sequences in its table, and about a sixth of those were observed once. The ten largest clones represent roughly 55% of the sample. The sample consisted of blood. The receptors come from a woman aged 45-59 years with Graves' hyperthyroidism.

The table lists this clonotype with many counts. The rearrangement links TRBV18 to TRBJ2-3; a weak D match, TRBD1 (5 bases). The CDR3 consists of 15 residues. Germline CDR1 is KGHSH and CDR2 is LQKENI. Trimming left V 6 bases short and J 4 bases short, with 17 bases between. CDR3 sequence reads: CASSGGRDSPDTQYF. DNA for the CDR3: TGTGCCAGCTCCGGCGGCAGGGATTCTCCAGATACGCAGTATTTT.

This clonotype was detected many times. The V and J genes are TRBV5-8 and TRBJ1-2; D might be TRBD1 (6 bases). CDR3 size: 14 residues. Germline loops: CDR1 SGHTS, CDR2 YDEGEE. The germline V and J ends were trimmed by 0 bases and 5 bases, with 11 bases remaining between them. CDR3 DNA: TGTGCCAGCAGCTTGGCGGGGACACCTTATGGCTACACCTTC. It yields the protein CASSLAGTPYGYTF.

Many counts were recorded for this clonotype. The chain is built from TRBV12-3 or TRBV12-4 and TRBJ2-5; 7 bases map to TRBD2. This CDR3 is built from 16 residues. V lost 3 bases, J lost 1 base, and 8 bases stayed unmatched. This CDR3 is CASSFYTSVPQETQYF. The CDR3, as DNA: TGTGCCAGCAGTTTTTATACTAGCGTGCCCCAAGAGACCCAGTACTTC.

This clonotype came up many times. CDR3 amino acids: CSATGLAGVLRETQYF. As DNA, the CDR3 is TGCAGTGCTACAGGACTAGCGGGAGTCCTTAGAGAGACCCAGTACTTC. This sequence joins TRBV20-1 and TRBJ2-5; 13 nucleotides align to TRBD2. The V and J ends lost 4 bases and 4 bases, in that order; junction bases with no gene match: 9. This CDR3 spans 16 amino acids. Per germline, CDR1 DFQATT and CDR2 SNEGSKA (reference sequence).

This chain connects TRBV20-1 to TRBJ2-6; no firm D call. CDR3 size: 15 residues. Germline V gives CDR1 DFQATT, CDR2 SNEGSKA (reference sequence). With 6 bases removed from V and 0 bases from J, the gap between germline ends came to 12 bases. Written as DNA, the CDR3 is TGCAGTGCCCATGGGCCCGACTCTGGGGCCAACGTCCTGACTTTC. It translates to CSAHGPDSGANVLTF.

This clonotype was seen repeatedly, ten times or more. This chain links TRBV10-2 with TRBJ2-5; D might be TRBD1 (6 bases). Between the trimmed V and J ends, which lost 2 bases and 5 bases, there was a span of 12 bases. The CDR3 length is 14 residues. Germline assignment: CDR1 WSHSY and CDR2 SAAADI. CDR3 DNA sequence: TGCGCCAGCAGTGAGCCAGGGGTGATGGAGACCCAGTACTTC. Translation gives CASSEPGVMETQYF.

The chain carries TRBV2 and TRBJ2-2; TRBD1 agrees at 8 bases. The germline V gene has CDR1 SNHLY and CDR2 FYNNEI. Trimming cost V 5 bases and J 6 bases; bases outside gene matches: 2. The CDR3 is 13 amino acids. DNA for the CDR3: TGTGCCAGCAGTCCACAGGGGGCCGGGGAGCTGTTTTTT. It yields the protein CASSPQGAGELFF.

At least ten counts were recorded for this clonotype. The chain has TRBV5-1 and TRBJ1-1; D possibly corresponds to TRBD1 (6 bases). V lost 0 bases, J lost 5 bases, and 17 bases lay in between. From germline, CDR1 is SGHRS and CDR2 YFSETQ. The length of the CDR3 is 16 residues. The CDR3 DNA follows: TGCGCCAGCAGCTTGGTCTGGGCAGGGGAAGGAACTGAAGCTTTCTTT. This encodes CASSLVWAGEGTEAFF.

This clonotype was found a few times. The chain joins TRBV2 to TRBJ2-1; a possible D gene is TRBD2 (5 bases). CDR1 and CDR2 from the germline V gene are SNHLY and FYNNEI. The CDR3 is 13 residues long. The V end lost 0 bases, the J end lost 14 bases, and 14 bases lay between the germline ends. CDR3 sequence reads: CASSEAPADGKFF. Here the CDR3 DNA reads TGTGCCAGCAGTGAAGCCCCGGCAGACGGGAAGTTCTTC.

On this clonotype itself: Being one base from a much bigger clone, this may be a read error. The V call is TRBV2, the J call TRBJ2-7, with 16 bases matching TRBD2. The germline V gene encodes CDR1 SNHLY and CDR2 FYNNEI. V shed 6 bases and J 2 bases; nucleotides not matched to a gene: 1. The CDR3 loop spans 15 amino acids. Here the CDR3 DNA reads TGTGCCAGCAGGGGACTAGCGGGAGGGACCTACGAGCAGTACTTC. The encoded protein is CASRGLAGGTYEQYF.

The rearrangement uses TRBV11-2 and TRBJ2-7; the D call may be TRBD1 or TRBD2 (5 bases each). V lost 5 bases and J 1 base, leaving 12 bases between the germline ends. Germline lookup yields CDR1 SGHAT and CDR2 FQNNGV. CDR3 length equals 14 residues. The CDR3 spells CASSVPGRSYEQYF. The CDR3 nucleotides are TGTGCCAGCAGCGTACCGGGACGGTCCTACGAGCAGTACTTC.

This clonotype came up a few times. The rearrangement links TRBV15 to TRBJ1-5, with D hard to call. CDR1 is LNHNV, CDR2 YYDKDF, per germline (reference sequence). The CDR3 loop spans 15 amino acids. Trimming removed 1 base from V and 5 bases from J, with 12 bases in between. The CDR3 region has the DNA TGTGCCACCAGCAGAGCGGACGAGGGATATCAGCCCCAGCATTTT. This codes for CATSRADEGYQPQHF.

The chain employs TRBV20-1 and TRBJ2-1; 9 bases map to TRBD2. Germline V lookup: CDR1 DFQATT, CDR2 SNEGSKA (reference sequence). With V trimmed by 1 base and J by 2 bases, 9 bases remained unmatched. The CDR3 contains 17 residues. The DNA of the CDR3 is TGCAGTGCTAGAGTTGGCAGCGGGAGGAGTCCCTACAATGAGCAGTTCTTC. It specifies CSARVGSGRSPYNEQFF.

This clonotype was counted many times. V gene TRBV3-1 combines with J gene TRBJ2-1; D remains unclear. Germline CDR1 reads LGHDT; CDR2 reads YNNKEL (reference sequence). CDR3 length: 12 residues. V was clipped by 8 bases and J by 13 bases, with 18 bases between them. Here the CDR3 DNA reads TGTGCCAGCGGACCGACTGGGGTTTTCCAGTTCTTC. It translates to CASGPTGVFQFF.

This clonotype was counted ten times or more. CDR3 loop: CASSRGYGANVLTF. CDR3 sequence (DNA): TGTGCCAGCAGCAGGGGGTACGGGGCCAACGTCCTGACTTTC. This chain links TRBV12-3 or TRBV12-4 with TRBJ2-6, with 7 bases aligning to TRBD1. The CDR3 contains 14 residues. V was clipped by 6 bases and J by 4 bases; unmatched bases: 3.

This clonotype has ten or more counts. The V and J genes are TRBV11-2 and TRBJ2-1; 9 bases are a match to TRBD2. The germline V gene has CDR1 SGHAT and CDR2 FQNNGV. This CDR3 region has 19 residues. The ends lost 5 bases at V and 8 bases at J; junction bases unmatched: 22. This CDR3 is CASSRKGGGSGSAADEQFF. The CDR3 nucleotides are TGTGCCAGCAGCCGCAAAGGTGGGGGTAGCGGGAGTGCCGCCGATGAGCAGTTCTTC.

At least ten counts were recorded for this clonotype. The chain employs TRBV2 and TRBJ2-1; D remains unclear. The CDR3 runs 15 residues. V lost 7 bases to trimming and J lost 7 bases, with 20 bases between them. Germline V gives CDR1 SNHLY, CDR2 FYNNEI. CDR3 nucleotide sequence: TGTGCCAGCAAAGGAGCGCTAACACTTGATAATGAGCAGTTCTTC. It yields the protein CASKGALTLDNEQFF.

This clonotype has ten or more counts. The rearrangement uses TRBV15 and TRBJ1-1; D is uncertain. The CDR3 is made up of 16 amino acids. Germline V gene data show CDR1 as LNHNV and CDR2 as YYDKDF (reference sequence). V was pared by 0 bases and J by 1 base, with 12 bases between. DNA for the CDR3: TGTGCCACCAGCAGAGACCCCTATTGGGGGAACACTGAAGCTTTCTTT. It encodes CATSRDPYWGNTEAFF.

This clonotype has at least ten counts. The J gene is TRBJ1-1, the V gene TRBV29-1; no reliable D call. V lost 7 bases, J lost 1 base, and 7 bases lay in between. Germline V lookup: CDR1 SQVTM, CDR2 ANQGSEA. The CDR3 runs to 11 residues. The CDR3 nucleotides are TGCAGCGGGGCGGAGAACACTGAAGCTTTCTTT. Protein sequence: CSGAENTEAFF. The variable domain in full, with the rest retrieved from reference TRBV29-1 and TRBJ1-1, is SAVISQKPSRDICQRGTSLTIQCQVDSQVTMMFWYRQQPGQSLTLIATANQGSEATYESGFVIDKFPISRPNLTFSTLTVSNMSPEDSSIYLCSGAENTEAFFGQGTRLTVV.

The chain has TRBV27 and TRBJ2-7; D may be TRBD1 (6 bases). V lost 1 base and J lost 4, with 8 bases in between. Germline V lookup: CDR1 MNHEY, CDR2 SMNVEV (reference sequence). This CDR3 comprises 13 residues. The CDR3 coding sequence is TGTGCCAGCAGTTTATTTGGACAGTACGAGCAGTACTTC. Residues: CASSLFGQYEQYF.

This clonotype was observed at least ten times. The chain links TRBV11-2 to TRBJ1-2, with 11 bases fitting TRBD1. The CDR3 consists of 15 residues. Germline loops: CDR1 SGHAT, CDR2 FQNNGV. With 5 bases clipped from V and 5 bases from J, the junction kept 7 bases outside the gene matches. The CDR3 DNA follows: TGTGCCAGCAGCCCCGGACAGGGGGCAGGTTATGGCTACACCTTC. This encodes CASSPGQGAGYGYTF. The whole variable domain, filled in from reference TRBV11-2 and TRBJ1-2, reads EAGVAQSPRYKIIEKRQSVAFWCNPISGHATLYWYQQILGQGPKLLIQFQNNGVVDDSQLPKDRFSAERLKGVDSTLKIQPAKLEDSAVYLCASSPGQGAGYGYTFGSGTRLTVV.

This clonotype was detected many times. This sequence joins TRBV3-1 and TRBJ1-1; a possible D gene is TRBD1 (5 bases). CDR3 length: 14 amino acids. V was pared by 4 bases and J by 5 bases, with 14 bases between. Germline CDR1 LGHDT, CDR2 YNNKEL (reference sequence). CDR3 amino acids: CASSPRGFGTEAFF. CDR3 DNA sequence: TGTGCCAGCAGCCCTCGGGGGTTTGGGACTGAAGCTTTCTTT.

This clonotype showed up just a few times. The chain links TRBV5-8 to TRBJ2-1; unclear D gene. The CDR3 runs to 15 residues. Germline V lookup: CDR1 SGHTS, CDR2 YDEGEE. V dropped 3 bases and J dropped 0 bases, with 10 bases sitting between them. The CDR3 reads CASSSDLSSYNEQFF. DNA of the CDR3: TGTGCCAGCAGCTCCGACTTGAGCTCCTACAATGAGCAGTTCTTC.

This clonotype was picked up many times. The chain combines TRBV3-1 with TRBJ2-5, with D possibly matching TRBD2 (5 bases). The CDR3 spans 15 residues. V dropped 3 bases and J dropped 0 bases, with 11 bases sitting between them. In germline, CDR1 is LGHDT, CDR2 YNNKEL (reference sequence). The CDR3 loop is CASSHRGQHQETQYF. As DNA, the CDR3 is TGTGCCAGCAGCCACCGAGGGCAACACCAAGAGACCCAGTACTTC.

This clonotype was detected many times. V is TRBV10-3 and J is TRBJ2-1; D gene ambiguous. Trimming removed 2 bases from V and 5 bases from J, with 10 bases in between. The CDR3 loop spans 14 amino acids. CDR1 is ENHRY and CDR2 is SYGVKD in the germline V gene. The chain's CDR3 is CAISEIRQNNEQFF. In nucleotides, the CDR3 is TGTGCCATCAGTGAGATTCGGCAGAACAATGAGCAGTTCTTC.

This clonotype has more than one count but fewer than ten. One end of the junction does not line up with germline, which may come from a read error. This rearrangement joins TRBV29-1 to TRBJ2-1; TRBD2 aligns across 10 bases. This CDR3 is built from 18 residues. From germline, CDR1 is SQVTM and CDR2 ANQGSEA. Written as DNA, the CDR3 is TGCAGCGTAGAAGCCGGGCTAGCGGGAGAGGGATCCTACAATGAGCAGTTCTTC. It translates to CSVEAGLAGEGSYNEQFF.

This clonotype showed up many times. This rearrangement joins TRBV7-8 to TRBJ1-4; perhaps TRBD1 as D (6 bases). CDR1 is SGHVS and CDR2 is FQNEAQ in the germline V gene. Deletions cut 5 bases from V and 0 bases from J, with 10 bases between. CDR3 length: 15 amino acids. The CDR3 loop reads CASSQGTSTNEKLFF. DNA of the CDR3: TGTGCCAGCAGCCAGGGGACTTCAACTAATGAAAAACTGTTTTTT.